This T cell receptor beta chain was identified in a study of CD8 T cells in ankylosing spondylitis. Study-wide findings and caveats: There were earlier reports of some motif variants in reactive arthritis synovial fluid and blood.

With molecular barcodes, quantitative 5'-RACE was used to make the TCR beta libraries. Using its own MiXCR run on the 5' RACE reads, TCRdb lists one record per CDR3 protein. The sample shows roughly 120,000 distinct CDR3 sequences, approximately 13% of them seen only once. In its sample, this clonotype was seen a few times. Its antigen is not known. CDR1 MDHEN and CDR2 SYDVKM come from the germline V gene. The CDR3 extends over 16 amino acids. V lost 6 bases to trimming and J lost 3 bases; unmatched junction nucleotides: 13. The chain links TRBV28 to TRBJ1-2, with 7 bases lining up with TRBD1. The sequence was collected from a female donor with ankylosing spondylitis or in good health (not recorded which). The source material was blood, either unsorted or a sorted T cell fraction (not recorded which). This CDR3 is CASSTPPGQSHYGYTF. In DNA form, the CDR3 reads TGTGCCAGCAGCACGCCCCCGGGACAGAGTCACTATGGCTACACCTTC.